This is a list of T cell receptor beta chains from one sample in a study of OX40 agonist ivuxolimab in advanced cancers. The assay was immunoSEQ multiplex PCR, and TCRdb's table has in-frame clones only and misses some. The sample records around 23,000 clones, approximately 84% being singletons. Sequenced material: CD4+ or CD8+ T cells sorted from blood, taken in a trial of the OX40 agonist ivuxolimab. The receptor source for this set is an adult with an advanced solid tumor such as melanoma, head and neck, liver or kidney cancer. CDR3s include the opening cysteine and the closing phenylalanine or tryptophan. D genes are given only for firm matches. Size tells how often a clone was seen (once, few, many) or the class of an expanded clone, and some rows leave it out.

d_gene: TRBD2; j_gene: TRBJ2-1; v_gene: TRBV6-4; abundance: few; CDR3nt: TGTGCCAGCAGTGGGGTAGCGGGAGCCGGGAATGAGCAGTTCTTC; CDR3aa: CASSGVAGAGNEQFF
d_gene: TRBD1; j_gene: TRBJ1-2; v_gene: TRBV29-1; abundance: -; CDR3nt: TGCAGCGTTGAAGCTGGAGGGGGCCTTGGCTACACCTTC; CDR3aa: CSVEAGGGLGYTF
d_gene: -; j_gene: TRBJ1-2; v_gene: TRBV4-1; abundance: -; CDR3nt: TGCGCCAGCAGCCAAGATTTCGCGGGGGGAGTACCGTCCATGTCTCGTGATGGCTACACCTTC; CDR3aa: CASSQDFAGGVPSMSRDGYTF
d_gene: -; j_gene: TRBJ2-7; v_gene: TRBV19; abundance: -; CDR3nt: TGTGCCAGTAGCCCGGGACTCGCCGTCTACGAGCAGTACTTC; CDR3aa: CASSPGLAVYEQYF
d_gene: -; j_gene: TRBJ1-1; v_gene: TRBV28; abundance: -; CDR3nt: TGTGCCAGCAGTTTTGGGGGGAACACTGAAGCTTTCTTT; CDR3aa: CASSFGGNTEAFF
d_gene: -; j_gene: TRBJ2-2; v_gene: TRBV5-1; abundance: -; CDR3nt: TGCGCCAGCAGCTCCCCATACACCGGGGAGCTGTTTTTT; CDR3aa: CASSSPYTGELFF
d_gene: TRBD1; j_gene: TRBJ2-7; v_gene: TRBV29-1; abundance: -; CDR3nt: TGCAGCGTTGAAGGTCATACCCTCGACAGGGGACTCTACGAGCAGTACTTC; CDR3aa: CSVEGHTLDRGLYEQYF
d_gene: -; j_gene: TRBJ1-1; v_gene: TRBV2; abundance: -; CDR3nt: TGTGCCACACGGGGGGGGATTGAAGCTTTCTTT; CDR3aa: CATRGGIEAFF
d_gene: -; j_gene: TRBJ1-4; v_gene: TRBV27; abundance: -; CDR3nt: TGTGCCAGCAGTTTGGGGGGGGGTCCCAATGAAAAACTGTTTTTT; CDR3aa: CASSLGGGPNEKLFF
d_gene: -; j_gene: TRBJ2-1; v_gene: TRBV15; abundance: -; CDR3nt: TGTGCCACCAGCAGTTCTGGGCTTGAGCAGTTCTTC; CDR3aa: CATSSSGLEQFF